This T cell receptor (beta chain) was profiled in a study of beta chain features in type 1 diabetes. V was trimmed by 5 bases and J by 4 bases, leaving 12 bases between them. The germline V gene encodes CDR1 SGHAT and CDR2 FQNNGV. This CDR3 spans 13 amino acids. Points on this clone: Antigen: not known.

Expressed TCRB transcripts were sequenced because the entire RNA isolate underwent reverse transcription. Around 3.9 million reads per sample were averaged for naive, central memory and regulatory samples. TCRdb's copy holds only in-frame clones and misses some; the assay was immunoSEQ multiplex PCR. Of around 250,000 clones listed, roughly 30% are singletons. The study, taken as a whole, reports: Reads derived from cDNA could over-represent cells showing high TCR expression.

The receptor's source is a man under 40 in good health. The chain has TRBV11-2 and TRBJ2-7; perhaps TRBD1 as D (5 bases). The sequencing sample was made of central memory CD4+ T cells from blood. The CDR3 coding sequence is TGTGCCAGCAGCCTCGACAGAATTTACGAGCAGTACTTC. Protein: CASSLDRIYEQYF.